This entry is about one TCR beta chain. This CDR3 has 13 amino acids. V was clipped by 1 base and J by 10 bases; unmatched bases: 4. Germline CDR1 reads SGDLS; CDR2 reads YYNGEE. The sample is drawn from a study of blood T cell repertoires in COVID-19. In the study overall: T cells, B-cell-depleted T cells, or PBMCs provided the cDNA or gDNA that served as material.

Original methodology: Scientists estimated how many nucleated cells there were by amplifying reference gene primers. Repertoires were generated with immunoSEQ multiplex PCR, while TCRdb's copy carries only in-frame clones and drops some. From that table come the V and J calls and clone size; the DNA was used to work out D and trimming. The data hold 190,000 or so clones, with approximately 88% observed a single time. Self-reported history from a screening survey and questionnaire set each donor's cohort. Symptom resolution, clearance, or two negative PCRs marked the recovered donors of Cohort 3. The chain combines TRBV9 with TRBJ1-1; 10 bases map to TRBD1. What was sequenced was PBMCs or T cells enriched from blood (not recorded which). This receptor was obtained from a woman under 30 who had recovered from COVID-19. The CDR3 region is CASSVWDRGRAFF. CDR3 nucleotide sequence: TGTGCCAGCAGCGTATGGGACAGGGGCCGAGCTTTCTTT.